This is a list of T cell receptor beta chains from one sample in a study of blood T cell repertoires in COVID-19. TCRdb keeps only in-frame clones here, not all; method: immunoSEQ multiplex PCR. The sample has some 230,000 clones, roughly 83% seen once; the top ten hold approximately 1.2%. Sequenced sample: PBMCs or T cells enriched from blood (not recorded which). The receptors originated from a woman in her forties with acute COVID-19. CDR3s include the opening cysteine and the closing phenylalanine or tryptophan. Fields, in order: CDR3 protein, CDR3 DNA, J gene, D gene, V gene, clone size. The D gene is left open where the match is weak. For some rows the clone size is stated as once, few or many, or as a class when expanded; others skip it.

cdr3_aa: CASSFRGYDEKLFF
cdr3_nt: TGTGCCAGCAGCTTCCGGGGATACGACGAAAAACTGTTTTTT
j_call: TRBJ1-4
d_call: .
v_call: TRBV7-9
clone_size: few

cdr3_aa: CATPILGQASAPHQPQHF
cdr3_nt: TGTGCCACCCCTATCTTGGGACAGGCCTCAGCACCGCATCAGCCCCAGCATTTT
j_call: TRBJ1-5
d_call: TRBD1
v_call: TRBV28
clone_size: .

cdr3_aa: CATSRDKGAGEKLFF
cdr3_nt: TGTGCCACCAGCAGAGATAAGGGGGCGGGTGAAAAACTGTTTTTT
j_call: TRBJ1-4
d_call: TRBD1
v_call: TRBV15
clone_size: .

cdr3_aa: CASSDISGNTIYF
cdr3_nt: TGTGCCAGCAGCGACATCTCTGGAAACACCATATATTTT
j_call: TRBJ1-3
d_call: .
v_call: TRBV14
clone_size: .

cdr3_aa: CASSITGSRPEAFF
cdr3_nt: TGTGCCAGTAGCATCACAGGGTCGCGGCCTGAAGCTTTCTTT
j_call: TRBJ1-1
d_call: .
v_call: TRBV19
clone_size: .

cdr3_aa: CASRLAGGGTGELFF
cdr3_nt: TGTGCCAGCAGACTAGCGGGGGGCGGCACCGGGGAGCTGTTTTTT
j_call: TRBJ2-2
d_call: TRBD2
v_call: TRBV7-2
clone_size: .

cdr3_aa: CASSPTGNNSPLHF
cdr3_nt: TGTGCCAGCTCACCGACAGGGAATAATTCACCCCTCCACTTT
j_call: TRBJ1-6
d_call: TRBD1
v_call: TRBV18
clone_size: .

cdr3_aa: CASSFRGQEWCGGELFF
cdr3_nt: TGTGCCAGCAGCTTTCGGGGACAGGAGTGGTGCGGCGGGGAGCTGTTTTTT
j_call: TRBJ2-2
d_call: .
v_call: TRBV12-1
clone_size: .

cdr3_aa: CASSLEAGGGLRDTQYF
cdr3_nt: TGTGCCAGCAGCTTAGAGGCCGGGGGAGGCCTTAGAGATACGCAGTATTTT
j_call: TRBJ2-3
d_call: .
v_call: TRBV11-2
clone_size: once

cdr3_aa: CASSSGNRAEETQYF
cdr3_nt: TGTGCCAGCAGCAGTGGAAACAGGGCCGAAGAGACCCAGTACTTC
j_call: TRBJ2-5
d_call: .
v_call: TRBV5-4
clone_size: .

cdr3_aa: CASSLIGRGGTDTQYF
cdr3_nt: TGTGCCAGCAGCTTGATAGGGCGGGGGGGCACAGATACGCAGTATTTT
j_call: TRBJ2-3
d_call: TRBD2
v_call: TRBV7-3
clone_size: .

cdr3_aa: CASSIGQGYYGYTF
cdr3_nt: TGTGCCAGTAGTATCGGACAGGGGTATTATGGCTACACCTTC
j_call: TRBJ1-2
d_call: TRBD1
v_call: TRBV19
clone_size: .

cdr3_aa: CASSTGQPSGGELFF
cdr3_nt: TGTGCCAGTAGTACGGGACAGCCCTCCGGCGGGGAGCTGTTTTTT
j_call: TRBJ2-2
d_call: TRBD1
v_call: TRBV19
clone_size: .

cdr3_aa: CASSLDTGSSTGELFF
cdr3_nt: TGTGCCAGCAGCTTAGATACAGGGTCGAGCACCGGGGAGCTGTTTTTT
j_call: TRBJ2-2
d_call: .
v_call: TRBV7-2
clone_size: few

cdr3_aa: CASTPGADTQYF
cdr3_nt: TGTGCCAGTACCCCCGGGGCAGATACGCAGTATTTT
j_call: TRBJ2-3
d_call: .
v_call: TRBV19
clone_size: .

cdr3_aa: CASSPIPQSSYNSPLHF
cdr3_nt: TGTGCCAGCTCTCCAATCCCACAGAGCTCCTATAATTCACCCCTCCACTTT
j_call: TRBJ1-6
d_call: .
v_call: TRBV18
clone_size: .

cdr3_aa: CASSPGTGANQPQHF
cdr3_nt: TGTGCCAGCAGCCCAGGGACAGGGGCTAATCAGCCCCAGCATTTT
j_call: TRBJ1-5
d_call: TRBD1
v_call: TRBV5-4
clone_size: few